The present T cell receptor beta chain was sequenced within a study of beta chain features in type 1 diabetes. Germline-derived CDR1 and CDR2 are SNHLY and FYNNEI. V was pared by 6 bases and J by 5 bases, with 13 bases between. The length of the CDR3 is 13 residues. Of the isolated RNA, all was reverse transcribed, and so the sequenced material was expressed TCRB transcripts. Here immunoSEQ multiplex PCR was the method, and the copy in TCRdb shows in-frame clones only, minus some. The repertoire holds about 130,000 clones, with just over 9% as singletons. The chain links TRBV2 to TRBJ2-5; no firm D call. The sequence was obtained from a man younger than 35 in good health. What was sequenced was central memory CD4+ T cells from blood. This chain's CDR3 is CASRAEIGETQYF. DNA for the CDR3: TGTGCCAGCAGGGCAGAGATCGGGGAGACCCAGTACTTC.